This TCR beta chain was profiled in a study of CD8 T cells in Susac syndrome. It was with random hexamers that roughly 0.5 to 1 ug RNA was reverse transcribed. TCRdb fed the immunoSEQ multiplex PCR reads into MiXCR, producing one record per CDR3 protein. The table lists some 130,000 distinct CDR3 sequences, more than 85% of them singletons, with roughly 0.17% in the top ten. TEMRA cells were FACS-enriched, with CD8+ and CD4+ T cells isolated negatively. The CDR3 spans 15 residues. Germline trimming cut 3 bases from V and 5 bases from J; bases unmatched to any gene: 5. In germline, CDR1 is MDHEN, CDR2 SYDVKM.

The TCR was taken from a human donor with Susac syndrome. The V call is TRBV28, the J call TRBJ2-1, with 9 bases aligning to TRBD2. The sequencing sample was made of CD8+ T cells from PBMCs. CDR3 DNA sequence: TGTGCCAGCAGTTTTCCCCCTAGCGGGGACAATGAGCAGTTCTTC. Its translation: CASSFPPSGDNEQFF.